These 3 T cell receptor beta chains were all obtained from the same sample, sequenced in a study of control samples from healthy donors and cancer patients. Sequenced by immunoSEQ multiplex PCR; TCRdb stores in-frame clones only, minus some. The repertoire holds 45,000 to 60,000 clones, roughly nine tenths seen once, with 0.7% to 0.85% in the top ten. The specimen was PBMCs. These TCRs come from a man younger than 45 with colorectal cancer.

This chain connects TRBV25-1 to TRBJ2-7; TRBD1 aligns across 9 bases. The CDR3 is 15 residues long. Looked up from germline, CDR1 is MGHDK and CDR2 is SYGVNS. V gave up 0 bases and J gave up 3 bases; unmatched junction bases: 3. CDR3 sequence reads: CASSEYKGQGYEQYF. The CDR3 DNA sequence: TGTGCCAGCAGTGAATATAAGGGACAGGGCTACGAGCAGTACTTC.

The gene calls are TRBV5-4 and TRBJ2-2; D remains ambiguous. The CDR3 consists of 14 residues. Germline V CDR1 and CDR2: SGHNT, YYREEE (reference sequence). V lost 2 bases and J 2 bases, leaving 7 bases between the germline ends. The CDR3 region is CASSFGPNTGELFF. The CDR3 region has the DNA TGTGCCAGCAGCTTTGGTCCAAACACCGGGGAGCTGTTTTTT.

The genes are TRBV11-2 and TRBJ1-1; TRBD1 agrees at 8 bases. The CDR3 sequence is 15 residues long. Germline V CDR1 and CDR2: SGHAT, FQNNGV. Trimming cost V 3 bases and J 6 bases; bases outside gene matches: 9. The CDR3 is CASSLTGDSEAEAFF. CDR3 DNA sequence: TGTGCCAGCAGCTTGACAGGGGACTCGGAGGCTGAAGCTTTCTTT.